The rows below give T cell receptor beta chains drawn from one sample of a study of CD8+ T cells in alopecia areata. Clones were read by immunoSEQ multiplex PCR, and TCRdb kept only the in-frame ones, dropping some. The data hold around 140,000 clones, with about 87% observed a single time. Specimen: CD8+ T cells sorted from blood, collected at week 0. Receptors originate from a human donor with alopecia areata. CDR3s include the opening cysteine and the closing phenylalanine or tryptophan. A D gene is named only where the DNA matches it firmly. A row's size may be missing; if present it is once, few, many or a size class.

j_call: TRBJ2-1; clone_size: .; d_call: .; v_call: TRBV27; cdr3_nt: TGTGCCAGCAGTTTAGGCGCAGATCGTGAGCAGTTCTTC; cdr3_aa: CASSLGADREQFF
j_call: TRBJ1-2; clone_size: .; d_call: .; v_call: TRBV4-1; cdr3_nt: TGCGCCAGCAGCCAAGATGCGGCCAGTCTGAACTATGGCTACACCTTC; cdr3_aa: CASSQDAASLNYGYTF
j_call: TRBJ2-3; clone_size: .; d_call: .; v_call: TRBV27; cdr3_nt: TGTGCCAGCAGTTTATCGGCAGGCACAGATACGCAGTATTTT; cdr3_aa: CASSLSAGTDTQYF
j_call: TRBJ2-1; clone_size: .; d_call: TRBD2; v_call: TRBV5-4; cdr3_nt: TGTGCCAGCAGCTTGAGGGGACTAGCGACTGAGCAGTTCTTC; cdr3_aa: CASSLRGLATEQFF
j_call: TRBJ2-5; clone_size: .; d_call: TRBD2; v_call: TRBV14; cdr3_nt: TGTGCCAGCAGCCGTAGGACTAGCGGGAGCGTATGGACCCAGTACTTC; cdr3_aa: CASSRRTSGSVWTQYF
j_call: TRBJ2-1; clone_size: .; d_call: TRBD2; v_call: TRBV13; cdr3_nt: TGTGCCAGCAGCCCAAGCGGGAGCCTAGACAATGAGCAGTTCTTC; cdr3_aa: CASSPSGSLDNEQFF
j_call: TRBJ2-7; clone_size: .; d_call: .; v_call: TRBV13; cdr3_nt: TGTGCCAGCAGCTTTGGCTACGAGCAGTACTTC; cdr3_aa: CASSFGYEQYF
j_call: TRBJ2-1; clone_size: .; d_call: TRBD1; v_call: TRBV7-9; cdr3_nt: TGTGCCAGCAGCTCGGGACAGGGGGCGATGGATGAGCAGTTCTTC; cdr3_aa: CASSSGQGAMDEQFF
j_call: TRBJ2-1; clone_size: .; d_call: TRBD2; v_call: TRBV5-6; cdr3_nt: TGTGCCAGCAGCTTGGATCTGGCTAGCGGGAGATCTATCGATGAGCAGTTCTTC; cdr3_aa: CASSLDLASGRSIDEQFF
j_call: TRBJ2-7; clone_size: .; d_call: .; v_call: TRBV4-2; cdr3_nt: TGTGCCAGCAGCCAGTCACAGACGGGAGAATCCTACGAGCAGTACTTC; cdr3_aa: CASSQSQTGESYEQYF
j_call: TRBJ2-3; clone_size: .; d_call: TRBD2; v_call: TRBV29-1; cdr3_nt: TGCAGCGTTGAACCTAGCGGGGGGCGAGGAGATACGCAGTATTTT; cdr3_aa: CSVEPSGGRGDTQYF
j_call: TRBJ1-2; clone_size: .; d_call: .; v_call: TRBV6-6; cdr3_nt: TGTGCCAGCAGAGAGGCGGCTAACTATGGCTACACCTTC; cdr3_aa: CASREAANYGYTF
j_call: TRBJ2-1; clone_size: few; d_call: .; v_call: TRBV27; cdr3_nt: TGTGCCAGCAGTTCACTGAGCTCCTACAATGAGCAGTTCTTC; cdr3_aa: CASSSLSSYNEQFF
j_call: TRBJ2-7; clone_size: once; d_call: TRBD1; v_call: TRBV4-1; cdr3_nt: TGCGCCAGCAGCCAAGAGGGGACAGGGGCGCCCTACGAGCAGTACTTC; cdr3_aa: CASSQEGTGAPYEQYF
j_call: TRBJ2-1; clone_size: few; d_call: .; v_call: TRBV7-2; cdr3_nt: TGTGCCAGCAGCTTCCCAGAAGGCGGGACGACCTACAATGAGCAGTTCTTC; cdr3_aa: CASSFPEGGTTYNEQFF
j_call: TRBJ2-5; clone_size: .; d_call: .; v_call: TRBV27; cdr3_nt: TGTGCCAGCAGTTCCGGGACCAGGGCCCAGTACTTC; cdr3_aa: CASSSGTRAQYF
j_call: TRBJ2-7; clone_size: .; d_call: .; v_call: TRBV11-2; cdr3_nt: TGTGCCAGCAGCTTATATAGGAACCAGCAGTACTTC; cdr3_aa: CASSLYRNQQYF
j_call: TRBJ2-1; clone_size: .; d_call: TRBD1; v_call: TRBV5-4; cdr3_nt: TGTGCCAGCAGCTCGACAGGGGGCTTTGAGCAGTTCTTC; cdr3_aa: CASSSTGGFEQFF
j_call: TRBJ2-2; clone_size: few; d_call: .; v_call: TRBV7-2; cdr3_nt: TGTGCCAGCAGCCTGACTTTGTCCGCGAACACCGGGGAGCTGTTTTTT; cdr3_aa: CASSLTLSANTGELFF
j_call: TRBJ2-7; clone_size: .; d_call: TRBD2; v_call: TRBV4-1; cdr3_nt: TGCGCCAGCAGCCAGAAGAGTAGCGGGAGCTCCTACGAGCAGTACTTC; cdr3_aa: CASSQKSSGSSYEQYF
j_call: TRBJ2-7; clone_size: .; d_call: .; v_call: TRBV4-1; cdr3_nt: TGCGCCAGCAGCCAAGACGGCATGGCGTACTACGAGCAGTACTTC; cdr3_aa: CASSQDGMAYYEQYF
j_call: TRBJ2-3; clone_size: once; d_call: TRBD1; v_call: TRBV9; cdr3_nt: TGTGCCAGCAGCGTAGAAACAGGGGGAGCCACAGATACGCAGTATTTT; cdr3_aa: CASSVETGGATDTQYF
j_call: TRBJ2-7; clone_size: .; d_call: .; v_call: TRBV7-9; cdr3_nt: TGTGCCAGCAGCCCCAGCGGCAGTAGACCCTACGAGCAGTACTTC; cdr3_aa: CASSPSGSRPYEQYF
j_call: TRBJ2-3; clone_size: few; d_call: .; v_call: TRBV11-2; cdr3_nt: TGTGCCAGCAGCCTCTCCACGGCAAGGTTAGAGCGCGGCACAGATACGCAGTATTTT; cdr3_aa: CASSLSTARLERGTDTQYF
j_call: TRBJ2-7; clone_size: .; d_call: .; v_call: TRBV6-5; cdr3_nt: TGTGCCAGCAGCCCCCGGGGTGGAGGGCCCTACGAGCAGTACTTC; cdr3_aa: CASSPRGGGPYEQYF
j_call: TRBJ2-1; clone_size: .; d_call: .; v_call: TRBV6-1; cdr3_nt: TGTGCCAGCAGTGCAAGCCGGGACCTCGTAGGGGGCTACAATGAGCAGTTCTTC; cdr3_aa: CASSASRDLVGGYNEQFF
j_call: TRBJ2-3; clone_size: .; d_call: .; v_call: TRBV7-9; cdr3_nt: TGTGCCAGCAGCTTAATAGCGGCGGGCACAGATACGCAGTATTTT; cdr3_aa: CASSLIAAGTDTQYF
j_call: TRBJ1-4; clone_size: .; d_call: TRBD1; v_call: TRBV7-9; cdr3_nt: TGTGCCAGCAGCTATGCCGACAGGGAACTGTTTTTT; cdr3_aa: CASSYADRELFF
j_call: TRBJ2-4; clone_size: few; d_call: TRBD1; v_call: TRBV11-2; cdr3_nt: TGTGCCAGCAGTCCCGGGACAGAAAACATTCAGTACTTC; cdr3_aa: CASSPGTENIQYF
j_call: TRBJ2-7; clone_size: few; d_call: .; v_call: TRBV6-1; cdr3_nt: TGTGCCAGCCTGAGGGACCCTTGGGACGAGCAGTACTTC; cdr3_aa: CASLRDPWDEQYF
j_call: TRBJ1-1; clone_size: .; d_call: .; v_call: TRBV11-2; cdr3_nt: TGTGCCAGCAGCTGGGTGAACACTGAAGCTTTCTTT; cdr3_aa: CASSWVNTEAFF
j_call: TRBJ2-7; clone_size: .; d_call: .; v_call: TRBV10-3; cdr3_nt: TGTGCCAGCAGTTACGGGGGCTCCTACGAGCAGTACTTC; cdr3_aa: CASSYGGSYEQYF
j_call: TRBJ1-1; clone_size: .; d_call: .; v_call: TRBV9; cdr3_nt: TGTGCCAGCAGCGTAGTAGTGGGGAACACTGAAGCTTTCTTT; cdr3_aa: CASSVVVGNTEAFF
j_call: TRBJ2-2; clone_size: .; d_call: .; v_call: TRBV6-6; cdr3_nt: TGTGCCAGCACCGTTGGGACCAACACCGGGGAGCTGTTTTTT; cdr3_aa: CASTVGTNTGELFF
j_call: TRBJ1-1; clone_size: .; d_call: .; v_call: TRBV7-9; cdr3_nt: TGTGCCAGCAGCGGCCGAGGGGACCCCCCCGACACTGAAGCTTTCTTT; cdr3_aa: CASSGRGDPPDTEAFF
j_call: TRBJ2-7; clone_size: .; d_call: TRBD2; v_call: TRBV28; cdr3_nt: TGTGCCAGCAGTCCGATAACTGGCGGGAGTAGGTACGAGCAGTACTTC; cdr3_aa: CASSPITGGSRYEQYF
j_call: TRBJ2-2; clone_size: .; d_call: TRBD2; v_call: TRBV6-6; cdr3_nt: TGTGCCAGCAGTTACTCGACTAGCGTGAACACCGGGGAGCTGTTTTTT; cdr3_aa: CASSYSTSVNTGELFF
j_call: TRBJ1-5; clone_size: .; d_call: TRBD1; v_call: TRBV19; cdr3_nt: TGTGCCAGTAGTTACGTCCCGGGAACAGGGGTCCCGCAGCCCCAGCATTTT; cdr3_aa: CASSYVPGTGVPQPQHF
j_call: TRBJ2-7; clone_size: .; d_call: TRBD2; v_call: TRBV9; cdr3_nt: TGTGCCAGCAGCTCAATCGCGGGGGGAATCTACGAGCAGTACTTC; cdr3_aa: CASSSIAGGIYEQYF
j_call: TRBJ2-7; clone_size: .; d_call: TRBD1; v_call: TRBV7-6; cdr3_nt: TGTGCCAGCAGCTTAGGGGCCGTGGCAGGGGGTGTCTACGAGCAGTACTTC; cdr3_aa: CASSLGAVAGGVYEQYF
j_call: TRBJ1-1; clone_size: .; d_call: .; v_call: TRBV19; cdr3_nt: TGTGCCAGTAGTGACACAGGTACTGAAGCTTTCTTT; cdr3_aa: CASSDTGTEAFF
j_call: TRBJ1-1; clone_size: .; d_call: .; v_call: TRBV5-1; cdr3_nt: TGCGCCAGCAGCTTAGCAGACTGGAACACTGAAGCTTTCTTT; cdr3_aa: CASSLADWNTEAFF
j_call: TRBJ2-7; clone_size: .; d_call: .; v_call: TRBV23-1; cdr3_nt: TGCGCCAGCAGTCAAGGGACAAGGCTGCAGGGTGGGTCTGGGTCCTACGAGCAGTACTTC; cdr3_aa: CASSQGTRLQGGSGSYEQYF
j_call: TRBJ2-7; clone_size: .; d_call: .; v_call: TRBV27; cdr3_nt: TGTGCCAGCAGTTTATTTGCAGGTTCCTACGAGCAGTACTTC; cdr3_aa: CASSLFAGSYEQYF
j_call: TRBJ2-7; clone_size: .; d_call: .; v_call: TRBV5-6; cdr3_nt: TGTGCCAGCAGCCTACAGGGAGGTTACGAGCAGTACTTC; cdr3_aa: CASSLQGGYEQYF
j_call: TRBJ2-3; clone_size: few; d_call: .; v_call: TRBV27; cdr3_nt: TGTGCCAGCAGTTCCTCCTCGTTGGCAGATACGCAGTATTTT; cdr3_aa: CASSSSSLADTQYF
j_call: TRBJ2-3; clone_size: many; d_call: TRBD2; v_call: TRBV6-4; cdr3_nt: TGTGCCAGCAGTGACGGGCGGGAGGGCCCGGCAGATACGCAGTATTTT; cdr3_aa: CASSDGREGPADTQYF
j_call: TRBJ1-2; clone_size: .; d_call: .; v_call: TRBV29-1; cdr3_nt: TGCAGCGGGGGGGCGGATGGCTACACCTTC; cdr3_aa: CSGGADGYTF
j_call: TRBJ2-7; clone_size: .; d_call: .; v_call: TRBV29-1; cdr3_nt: TGCAGCGGTGCCGTGGGCGGATCCTACGAGCAGTACTTC; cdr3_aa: CSGAVGGSYEQYF
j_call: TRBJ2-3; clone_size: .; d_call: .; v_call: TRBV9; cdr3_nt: TGTGCCAGCAGCGTAGCGGGCAGAAGGACAGACACAGATACGCAGTATTTT; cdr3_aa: CASSVAGRRTDTDTQYF
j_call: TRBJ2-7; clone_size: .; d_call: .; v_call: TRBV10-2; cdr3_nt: TGCGCCAGCAGTGAGCCGGCTGGAGGGGGCCTTTACGAGCAGTACTTC; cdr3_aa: CASSEPAGGGLYEQYF
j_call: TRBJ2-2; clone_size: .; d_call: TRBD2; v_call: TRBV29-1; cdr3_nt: TGCAGCGTTGAAGCGTCTAGCGGGAGCGCGAACGGGGAGCTGTTTTTT; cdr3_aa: CSVEASSGSANGELFF
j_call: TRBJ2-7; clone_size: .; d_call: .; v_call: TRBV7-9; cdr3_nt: TGTGCCAGCAGCTTTTGGGACCCCGCGTACGAGCAGTACTTC; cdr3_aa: CASSFWDPAYEQYF
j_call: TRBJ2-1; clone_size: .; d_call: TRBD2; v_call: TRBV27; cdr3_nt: TGTGCCAGCCAACTTAGCGGGAGCATCGGGGATGAGCAGTTCTTC; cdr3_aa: CASQLSGSIGDEQFF
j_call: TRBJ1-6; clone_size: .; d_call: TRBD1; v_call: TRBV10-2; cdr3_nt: TGCGCCAGCAGTCGGGACAGATATTCACCCCTCCACTTT; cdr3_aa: CASSRDRYSPLHF